Sequencing of this T cell receptor beta chain was carried out in a study of graft-versus-host responses after intestinal transplantation. Worth noting for this clone: Its antigen remains unknown.

This CDR3 is 15 amino acids long. Germline trimming cut 5 bases from V and 4 bases from J; bases unmatched to any gene: 4. Germline V gene sequence: CDR1 MNHEY, CDR2 SVGAGI. The method was immunoSEQ multiplex PCR; TCRdb's version includes in-frame clones alone and lacks a portion of them. The data hold 110,000 to 150,000 clones, with 80% to 95% observed a single time. The chain employs TRBV6-5 and TRBJ2-6; TRBD1 agrees at 8 bases. Sequencing used unstimulated CD4+ T cells sorted from spleen or lymph node cells, obtained before intestinal transplant. The TCR originated in a human donor who received an intestinal transplant. CDR3 sequence reads: CASSRTGLGANVLTF. CDR3 in DNA: TGTGCCAGCAGTAGGACAGGGCTGGGGGCCAACGTCCTGACTTTC.